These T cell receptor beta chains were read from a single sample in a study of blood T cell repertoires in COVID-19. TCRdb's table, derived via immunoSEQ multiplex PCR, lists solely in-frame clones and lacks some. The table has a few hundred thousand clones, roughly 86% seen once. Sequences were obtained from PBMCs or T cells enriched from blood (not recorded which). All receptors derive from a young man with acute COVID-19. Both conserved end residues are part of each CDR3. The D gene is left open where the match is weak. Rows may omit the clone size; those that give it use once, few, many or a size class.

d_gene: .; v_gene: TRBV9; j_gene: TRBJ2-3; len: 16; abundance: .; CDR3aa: CASSVGQRPNTDTQYF; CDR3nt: TGTGCCAGCAGCGTAGGACAGCGACCGAACACAGATACGCAGTATTTT
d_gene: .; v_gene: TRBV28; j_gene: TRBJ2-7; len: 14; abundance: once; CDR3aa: CASSLGTPAYEQYF; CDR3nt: TGTGCCAGCAGTTTAGGGACACCAGCCTACGAGCAGTACTTC
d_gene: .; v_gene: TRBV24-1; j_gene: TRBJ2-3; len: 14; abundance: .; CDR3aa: CATSEGLTTDTQYF; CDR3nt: TGTGCCACCAGTGAGGGGCTGACCACAGATACGCAGTATTTT
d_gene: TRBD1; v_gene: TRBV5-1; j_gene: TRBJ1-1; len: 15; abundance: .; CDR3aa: CASSSLTGGNTEAFF; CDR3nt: TGCGCCAGCAGCTCATTGACAGGGGGGAACACTGAAGCTTTCTTT
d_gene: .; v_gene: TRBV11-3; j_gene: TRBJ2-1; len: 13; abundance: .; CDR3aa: CASSPRGRNEQFF; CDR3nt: TGTGCCAGCAGCCCTCGGGGTAGAAATGAGCAGTTCTTC
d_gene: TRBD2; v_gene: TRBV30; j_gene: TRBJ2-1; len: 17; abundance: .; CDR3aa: CAWSVGIGLAGVNEQFF; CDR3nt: TGTGCCTGGAGTGTCGGGATAGGACTAGCGGGAGTCAATGAGCAGTTCTTC
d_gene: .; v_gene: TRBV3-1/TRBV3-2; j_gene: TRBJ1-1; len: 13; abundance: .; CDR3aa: CASSQGIPTEAFF; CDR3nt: TGTGCCAGCAGCCAAGGTATTCCGACTGAAGCTTTCTTT
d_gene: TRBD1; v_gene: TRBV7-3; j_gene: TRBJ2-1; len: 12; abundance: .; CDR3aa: CASSFGTDEQFF; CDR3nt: TGTGCCAGCAGCTTCGGGACAGATGAGCAGTTCTTC
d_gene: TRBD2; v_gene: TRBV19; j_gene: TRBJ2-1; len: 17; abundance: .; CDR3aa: CASSIFWTSGSVNEQFF; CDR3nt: TGTGCCAGTAGTATATTCTGGACTAGCGGGAGTGTGAATGAGCAGTTCTTC
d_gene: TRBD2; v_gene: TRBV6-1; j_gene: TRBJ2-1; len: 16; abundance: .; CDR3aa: CASSEYAGGSYNEQFF; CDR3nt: TGTGCCAGCAGTGAATATGCGGGAGGGTCCTACAATGAGCAGTTCTTC
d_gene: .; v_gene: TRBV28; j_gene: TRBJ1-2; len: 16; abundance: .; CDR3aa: CASSPIYHSYYYGYTF; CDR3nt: TGTGCCAGCAGTCCCATCTATCACAGCTATTATTATGGCTACACCTTC
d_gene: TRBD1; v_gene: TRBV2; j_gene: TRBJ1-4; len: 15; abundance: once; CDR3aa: CASNLLDRENEKLFF; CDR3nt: TGTGCCAGCAATTTGTTGGACAGGGAGAATGAAAAACTGTTTTTT
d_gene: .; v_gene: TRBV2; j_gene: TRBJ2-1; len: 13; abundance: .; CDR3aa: CATGGLTANEQFF; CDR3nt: TGTGCCACCGGGGGGCTAACCGCAAATGAGCAGTTCTTC
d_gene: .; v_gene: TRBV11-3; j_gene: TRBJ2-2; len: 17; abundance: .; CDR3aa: CASSRLTAGRGTGELFF; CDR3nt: TGTGCCAGCAGCCGTCTAACAGCGGGTCGTGGTACCGGGGAGCTGTTTTTT
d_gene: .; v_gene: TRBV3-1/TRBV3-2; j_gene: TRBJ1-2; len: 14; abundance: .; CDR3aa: CASSQGGGNYGYTF; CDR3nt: TGTGCCAGCAGCCAAGGCGGAGGGAACTATGGCTACACCTTC
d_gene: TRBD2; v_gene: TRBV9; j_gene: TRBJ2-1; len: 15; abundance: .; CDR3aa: CASSVGLAGRNEQFF; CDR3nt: TGTGCCAGCAGCGTAGGACTAGCGGGAAGGAATGAGCAGTTCTTC
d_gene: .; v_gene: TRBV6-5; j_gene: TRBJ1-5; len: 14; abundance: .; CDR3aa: CASSYQTGSQPQHF; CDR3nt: TGTGCCAGCAGTTACCAGACAGGATCCCAGCCCCAGCATTTT
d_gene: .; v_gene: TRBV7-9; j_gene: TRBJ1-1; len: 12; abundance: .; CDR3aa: CATWHPNTEAFF; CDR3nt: TGTGCCACCTGGCACCCGAACACTGAAGCTTTCTTT
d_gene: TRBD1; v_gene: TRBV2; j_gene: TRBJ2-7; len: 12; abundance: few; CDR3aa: CASGGQANEQYF; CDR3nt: TGTGCCAGCGGAGGACAGGCCAACGAGCAGTACTTC
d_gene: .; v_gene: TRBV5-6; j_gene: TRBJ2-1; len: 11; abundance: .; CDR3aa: CASSSQYEQFF; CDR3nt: TGTGCCAGCAGCTCGCAGTATGAGCAGTTCTTC
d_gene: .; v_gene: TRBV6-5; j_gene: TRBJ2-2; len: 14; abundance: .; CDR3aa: CASSYGSFTGELFF; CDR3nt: TGTGCCAGCAGTTACGGTAGCTTCACCGGGGAGCTGTTTTTT
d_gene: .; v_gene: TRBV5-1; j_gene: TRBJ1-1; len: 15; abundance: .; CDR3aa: CASSLRRDGRTEAFF; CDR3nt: TGCGCCAGCAGCTTAAGGAGGGACGGTCGCACTGAAGCTTTCTTT
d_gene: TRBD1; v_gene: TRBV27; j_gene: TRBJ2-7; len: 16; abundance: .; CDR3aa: CASSTTYGTGNLEQYF; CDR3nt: TGTGCCAGCAGTACGACATACGGGACAGGTAATCTCGAGCAGTACTTC
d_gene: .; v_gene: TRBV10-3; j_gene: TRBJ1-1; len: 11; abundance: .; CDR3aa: CATQSAAEAFF; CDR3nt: TGTGCCACCCAGTCAGCGGCTGAAGCTTTCTTT
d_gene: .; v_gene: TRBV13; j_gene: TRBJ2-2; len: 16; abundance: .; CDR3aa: CASSRPDSSNTGELFF; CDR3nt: TGTGCCAGCAGCCGACCGGACTCCTCGAACACCGGGGAGCTGTTTTTT
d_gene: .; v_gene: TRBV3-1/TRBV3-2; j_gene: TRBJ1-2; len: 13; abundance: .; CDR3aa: CASSQGGIHGYTF; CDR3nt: TGTGCCAGCAGCCAAGGGGGCATACATGGCTACACCTTC
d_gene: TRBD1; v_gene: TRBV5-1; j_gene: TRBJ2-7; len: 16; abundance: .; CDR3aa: CASSFASGTGYNEQYF; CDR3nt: TGCGCCAGCAGCTTTGCGTCCGGGACAGGGTATAACGAGCAGTACTTC
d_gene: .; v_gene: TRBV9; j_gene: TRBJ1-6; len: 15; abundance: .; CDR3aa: CASSEEEGLNSPLHF; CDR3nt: TGTGCCAGCAGCGAGGAAGAGGGTCTAAATTCACCCCTCCACTTT
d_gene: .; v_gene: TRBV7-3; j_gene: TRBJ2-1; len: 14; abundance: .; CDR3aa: CASSADSTYNEQFF; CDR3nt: TGTGCCAGCAGCGCGGACAGTACCTACAATGAGCAGTTCTTC
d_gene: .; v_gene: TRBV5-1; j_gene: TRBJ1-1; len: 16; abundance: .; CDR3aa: CASSLDPGGDGTEAFF; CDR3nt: TGCGCCAGCAGCTTGGATCCGGGAGGGGATGGAACTGAAGCTTTCTTT
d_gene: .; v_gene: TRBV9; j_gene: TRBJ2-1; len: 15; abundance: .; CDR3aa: CASSVERSSYNEQFF; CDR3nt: TGTGCCAGCAGCGTAGAAAGGAGCTCCTACAATGAGCAGTTCTTC
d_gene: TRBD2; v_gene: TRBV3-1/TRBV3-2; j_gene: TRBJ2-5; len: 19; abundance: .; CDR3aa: CASSTPPELAGGPEETQYF; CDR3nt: TGTGCCAGCAGCACCCCCCCGGAACTAGCGGGAGGGCCGGAAGAGACCCAGTACTTC
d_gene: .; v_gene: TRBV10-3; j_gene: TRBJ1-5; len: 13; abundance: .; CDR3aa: CATKGRELEPQHF; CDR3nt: TGTGCCACCAAGGGCCGGGAATTGGAGCCCCAGCATTTT
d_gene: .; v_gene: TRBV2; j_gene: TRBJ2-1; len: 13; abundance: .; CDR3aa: CASRETTYNEQFF; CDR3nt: TGTGCCAGCAGAGAGACTACCTACAATGAGCAGTTCTTC
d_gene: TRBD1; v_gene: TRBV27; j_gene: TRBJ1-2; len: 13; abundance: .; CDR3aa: CARRQGWSYGYTF; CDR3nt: TGTGCCCGGAGACAGGGATGGAGCTATGGCTACACCTTC
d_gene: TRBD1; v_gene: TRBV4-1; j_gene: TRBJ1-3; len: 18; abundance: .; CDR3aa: CASSLGQAKRNSGNTIYF; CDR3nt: TGCGCCAGCAGCCTCGGACAGGCCAAACGAAACTCTGGAAACACCATATATTTT
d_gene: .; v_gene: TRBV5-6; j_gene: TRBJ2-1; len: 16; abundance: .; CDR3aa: CASSPISGSWGNEQFF; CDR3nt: TGTGCCAGCAGTCCTATAAGCGGGTCCTGGGGTAATGAGCAGTTCTTC
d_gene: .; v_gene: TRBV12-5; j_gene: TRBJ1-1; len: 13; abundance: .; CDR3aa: CASGHSGGTEAFF; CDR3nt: TGTGCTAGTGGTCATTCCGGGGGGACTGAAGCTTTCTTT
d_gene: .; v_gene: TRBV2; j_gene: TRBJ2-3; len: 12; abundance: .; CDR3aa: CASNPPGDTQYF; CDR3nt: TGTGCCAGCAACCCCCCAGGAGATACGCAGTATTTT
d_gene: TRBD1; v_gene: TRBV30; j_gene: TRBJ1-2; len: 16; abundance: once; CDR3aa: CAWSAKKQGIDYGYTF; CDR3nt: TGTGCCTGGAGTGCAAAAAAACAGGGGATCGACTATGGCTACACCTTC
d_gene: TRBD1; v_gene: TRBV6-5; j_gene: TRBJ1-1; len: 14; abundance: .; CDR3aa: CASSPGGRGTEAFF; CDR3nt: TGTGCCAGCAGCCCAGGGGGCCGGGGCACTGAAGCTTTCTTT
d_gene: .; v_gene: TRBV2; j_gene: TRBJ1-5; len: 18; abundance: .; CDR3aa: CASSYMTQGVYSNQPQHF; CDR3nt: TGTGCCAGCAGTTATATGACACAGGGTGTGTATAGCAATCAGCCCCAGCATTTT
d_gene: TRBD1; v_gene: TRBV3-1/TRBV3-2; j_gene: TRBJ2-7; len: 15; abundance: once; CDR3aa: CASSQEDRENYEQYF; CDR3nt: TGTGCCAGCAGCCAAGAAGACAGGGAGAACTACGAGCAGTACTTC
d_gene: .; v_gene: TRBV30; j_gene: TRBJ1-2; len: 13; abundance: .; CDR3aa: CAWSSGNDYGYTF; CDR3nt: TGTGCCTGGAGTTCCGGGAACGACTATGGCTACACCTTC
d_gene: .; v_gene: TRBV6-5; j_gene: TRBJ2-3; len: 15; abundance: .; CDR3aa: CASSLLGGAPDTQYF; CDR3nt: TGTGCCAGCAGTCTTCTCGGGGGAGCCCCAGATACGCAGTATTTT
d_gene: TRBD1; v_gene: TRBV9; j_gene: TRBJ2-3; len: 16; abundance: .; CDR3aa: CASSATRDSPTDTQYF; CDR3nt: TGTGCCAGCAGCGCGACCCGGGACAGTCCCACAGATACGCAGTATTTT
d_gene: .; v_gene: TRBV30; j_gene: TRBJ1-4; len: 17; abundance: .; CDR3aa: CAWSPKLAGKTNEKLFF; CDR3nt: TGTGCCTGGAGTCCCAAACTGGCAGGGAAAACTAATGAAAAACTGTTTTTT
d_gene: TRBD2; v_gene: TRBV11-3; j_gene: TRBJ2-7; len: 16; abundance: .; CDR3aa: CASSTYFSGESYEQYF; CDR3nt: TGTGCCAGCAGCACATACTTTAGCGGGGAATCCTACGAGCAGTACTTC
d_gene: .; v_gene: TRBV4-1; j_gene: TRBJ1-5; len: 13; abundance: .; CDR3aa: CASSLQDNQPQHF; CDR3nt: TGCGCCAGCAGCCTGCAGGACAATCAGCCCCAGCATTTT
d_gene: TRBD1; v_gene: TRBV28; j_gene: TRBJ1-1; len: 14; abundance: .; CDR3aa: CASSDRGLDTEAFF; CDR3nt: TGTGCCAGCAGTGACAGGGGGCTCGACACTGAAGCTTTCTTT
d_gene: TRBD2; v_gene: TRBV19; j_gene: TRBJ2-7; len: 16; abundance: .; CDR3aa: CASSIGPSGSPYEQYF; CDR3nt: TGTGCCAGTAGTATAGGACCTAGCGGGAGTCCCTACGAGCAGTACTTC
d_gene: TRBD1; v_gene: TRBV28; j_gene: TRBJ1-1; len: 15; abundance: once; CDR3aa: CASSSRGQGNTEAFF; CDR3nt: TGTGCCAGCAGTTCGAGAGGACAGGGTAACACTGAAGCTTTCTTT
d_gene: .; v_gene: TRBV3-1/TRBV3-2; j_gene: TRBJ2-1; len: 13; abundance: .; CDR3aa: CASSAKPYNEQFF; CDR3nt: TGTGCCAGCAGCGCGAAGCCCTACAATGAGCAGTTCTTC
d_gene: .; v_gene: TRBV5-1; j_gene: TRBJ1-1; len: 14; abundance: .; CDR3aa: CASQTGLGNTEAFF; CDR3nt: TGCGCCAGCCAAACAGGGTTAGGGAACACTGAAGCTTTCTTT
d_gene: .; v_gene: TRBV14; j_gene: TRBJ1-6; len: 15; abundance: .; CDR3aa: CASSSGKVTHSPLHF; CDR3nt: TGTGCCAGCAGCTCCGGGAAAGTAACGCATTCACCCCTCCACTTT
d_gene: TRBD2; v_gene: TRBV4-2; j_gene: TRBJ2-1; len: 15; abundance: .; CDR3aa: CASSQLTSGYNEQFF; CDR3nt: TGTGCCAGCAGCCAACTAACTAGCGGTTACAATGAGCAGTTCTTC